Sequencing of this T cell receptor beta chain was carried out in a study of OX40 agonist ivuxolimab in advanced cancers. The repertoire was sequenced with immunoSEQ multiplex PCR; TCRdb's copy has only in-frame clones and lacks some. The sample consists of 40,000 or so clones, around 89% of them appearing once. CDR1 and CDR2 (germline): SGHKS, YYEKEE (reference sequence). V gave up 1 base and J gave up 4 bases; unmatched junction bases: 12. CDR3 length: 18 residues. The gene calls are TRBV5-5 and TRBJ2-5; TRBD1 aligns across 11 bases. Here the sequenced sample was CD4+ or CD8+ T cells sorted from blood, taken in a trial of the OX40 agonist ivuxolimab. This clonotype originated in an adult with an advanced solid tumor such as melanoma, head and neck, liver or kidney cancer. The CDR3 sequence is CASSLLILRDRGGETQYF. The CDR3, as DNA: TGTGCCAGCAGCTTGTTAATATTGAGGGACAGGGGGGGAGAGACCCAGTACTTC. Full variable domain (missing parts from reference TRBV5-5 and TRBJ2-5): DAGVTQSPTHLIKTRGQQVTLRCSPISGHKSVSWYQQVLGQGPQFIFQYYEKEERGRGNFPDRFSARQFPNYSSELNVNALLLGDSALYLCASSLLILRDRGGETQYFGPGTRLLVL.